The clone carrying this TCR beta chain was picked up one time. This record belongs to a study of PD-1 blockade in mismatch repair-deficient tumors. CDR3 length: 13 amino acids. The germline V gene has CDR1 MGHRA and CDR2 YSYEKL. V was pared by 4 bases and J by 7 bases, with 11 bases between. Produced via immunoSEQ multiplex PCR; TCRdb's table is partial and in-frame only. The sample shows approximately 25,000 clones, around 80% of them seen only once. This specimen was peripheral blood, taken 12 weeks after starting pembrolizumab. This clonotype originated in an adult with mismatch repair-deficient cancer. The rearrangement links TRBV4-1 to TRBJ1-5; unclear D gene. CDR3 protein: CASSLEPSQPQHF. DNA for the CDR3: TGCGCCAGCAGCCTGGAGCCGAGCCAGCCCCAGCATTTT.